This T cell receptor beta chain is drawn from a study of shared clonotypes between healthy human individuals. V was clipped by 5 bases and J by 9 bases; unmatched bases: 8. Germline V lookup: CDR1 MNHEY, CDR2 SVGAGI. This CDR3 spans 13 amino acids. Memory CD4+ cells were the fraction left after CD45RA+ naive selection. Whole-study results and caveats: Naive subsets, compared against memory subsets, generally had larger estimated richness values. Sequencing depth was expected to influence donor clonotype sharing.

About this clone itself: Its antigen is undetermined.

Researchers ran the assay at a deep level. TCRdb's copy holds only in-frame clones and misses some; the assay was immunoSEQ multiplex PCR. The sample includes over a million clones, 95% to 99% of them seen just once. Sequences were obtained from naive CD4+ T cells sorted from blood. Subset given: CD45RA+ positively selected. The chain employs TRBV6-5 and TRBJ2-5, with 8 bases fitting TRBD1. The TCR comes from a man under 40 in good health. This CDR3 reads CASSLTGAVAQYF. CDR3 DNA: TGTGCCAGCAGTCTGACAGGGGCGGTGGCCCAGTACTTC.